This is a list of T cell receptor beta chains from one sample in a study of T cell clusters in autoimmune cytopenias. TCRdb reprocessed the multiplex PCR reads and keeps a single row for each CDR3 protein, giving no DNA. In all, the sample yields over 6,500 distinct CDR3 sequences. The data were also submitted as part of a second study, on T cell repertoires in aging, cancer and after chemotherapy.

Specimen: peripheral blood. The origin of the receptors is a human donor in good health. The CDR3 runs from the conserved cysteine through the conserved F or W. A row's size may be missing; if present it is once, few, many or a size class.

-	TRBJ1-1	TRBV5-1	CASSPGPQPDTEAFF
-	TRBJ2-7	TRBV12-3/TRBV12-4	CASSLIGEQYF
-	TRBJ2-7	TRBV18	CASSRDRTTYEQYF
medium-sized	TRBJ1-2	TRBV19	CASSSHLSNYGYTF
medium-sized	TRBJ2-5	TRBV27	CASSLQGGLAGEETQYF
-	TRBJ2-7	TRBV7-6	CASSPRPQGEQYF
-	TRBJ2-5	TRBV27	CASSPPLIGETQYF
-	TRBJ1-6	TRBV6-1	CASKEDFPDSPLHF
-	TRBJ2-1	TRBV27	CASTGGQGVYNEQFF
medium-sized	TRBJ1-2	TRBV29-1	CSFGGVQHGYTF
-	TRBJ2-5	TRBV6-5	CASSRAGGRVETQYF
medium-sized	TRBJ2-3	TRBV19	CASKKWGETSSTDTQYF
medium-sized	TRBJ1-4	TRBV19	CASTLLHGKYSTNEKLFF
-	TRBJ1-4	TRBV19	CASSTLQERSEKLFF
-	TRBJ2-1	TRBV11-1	CASSLVSYAGGQDEQFF
-	TRBJ2-1	TRBV6-1	CASIKAKGGGTYNEQFF
-	TRBJ2-5	TRBV24-1	CATSEIAGSRETQYF
medium-sized	TRBJ2-3	TRBV29-1	CSEREGSDTQYF
-	TRBJ2-7	TRBV15	CATSRVVAGRAEQYF
-	TRBJ1-1	TRBV18	CASSRDGNTEAFF
-	TRBJ2-7	TRBV27	CASSTGGGGEQYF
-	TRBJ2-5	TRBV7-6	CASSFSGRISAQYF
-	TRBJ1-3	TRBV12-3/TRBV12-4	CATSRGGNTIYF
-	TRBJ1-1	TRBV5-5	CASRSGDTEAFF
medium-sized	TRBJ2-7	TRBV19	CASSIDYGYEQYF
medium-sized	TRBJ2-5	TRBV19	CASTPPTGTGETQYF
-	TRBJ2-7	TRBV28	CASSFPGDHYEQYF
-	TRBJ2-5	TRBV5-6	CASSWGQGTETQYF
-	TRBJ1-4	TRBV5-1	CASSSRVNNEKLFF
medium-sized	TRBJ2-6	TRBV6-6	CASTHGQELSGANVLTF
medium-sized	TRBJ2-3	TRBV29-1	CSSTEKGSRTDTQYF
-	TRBJ1-3	TRBV10-3	CAISDSGLTGGGNTIYF
-	TRBJ2-4	TRBV6-5	CASSYSIETGEGKNIQYF
-	TRBJ2-1	TRBV30	CAWSVQDEQFF
-	TRBJ1-4	TRBV5-4	CASSPGATTNEKLFF
-	TRBJ2-2	TRBV11-1	CASSLTGELFF
-	TRBJ2-5	TRBV13	CASSARRGDQETQYF
-	TRBJ1-2	TRBV12-3/TRBV12-4	CASSLVAGTGGGYTF
-	TRBJ2-2	TRBV7-9	CASSLLTGSPIGGELFF
-	TRBJ2-1	TRBV6-6	CASSPGQHNEQFF
-	TRBJ1-3	TRBV15	CATSSRQPKGNTIYF
-	TRBJ1-2	TRBV5-4	CASSSFNNYGYTF
medium-sized	TRBJ2-7	TRBV6-1	CASVIHSGDFSYEQYF
medium-sized	TRBJ2-5	TRBV29-1	CSVDGRRDSQETQYF
-	TRBJ2-3	TRBV5-4	CASSFDRGADTQYF
medium-sized	TRBJ2-1	TRBV11-1	CASSLVVLTRGNEQFF
-	TRBJ2-7	TRBV7-9	CASSPSLLTSGRYLSYEQYF
medium-sized	TRBJ1-1	TRBV29-1	CSVGTGSLSTEAFF
-	TRBJ2-7	TRBV18	CASSLTPGPRSSYEQYF
medium-sized	TRBJ2-7	TRBV5-5	CASSLSPRSRGYF
-	TRBJ2-2	TRBV6-2/TRBV6-3	CASSKPSRQGTNTGELFF
-	TRBJ2-1	TRBV6-6	CASTTSGGADNEQFF
-	TRBJ1-4	TRBV6-5	CASSEPGRQPHEKLFF